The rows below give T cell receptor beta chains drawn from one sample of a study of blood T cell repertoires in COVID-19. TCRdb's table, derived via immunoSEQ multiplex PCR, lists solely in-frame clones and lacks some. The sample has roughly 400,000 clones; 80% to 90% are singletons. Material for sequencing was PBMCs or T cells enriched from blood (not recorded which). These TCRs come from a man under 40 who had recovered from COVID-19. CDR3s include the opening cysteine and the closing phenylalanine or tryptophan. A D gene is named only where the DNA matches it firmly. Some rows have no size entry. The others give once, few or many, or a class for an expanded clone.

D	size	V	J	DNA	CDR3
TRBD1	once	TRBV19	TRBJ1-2	TGTGCCAGTAGTACAACCCGGGACAGCATAAACTATGGCTACACCTTC	CASSTTRDSINYGYTF
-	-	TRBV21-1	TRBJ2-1	TGTGCCAGCAGCAAGAACCGACTACAGTTCTTC	CASSKNRLQFF
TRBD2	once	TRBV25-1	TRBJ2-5	TGTGCCAGCAGTGACCCGGGACTAGCGGGAGTAGAGACCCAGTACTTC	CASSDPGLAGVETQYF
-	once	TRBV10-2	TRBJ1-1	TGCGCCAGCAGTACAAGCTATCAGACAGGTGAGAACACTGAAGCTTTCTTT	CASSTSYQTGENTEAFF
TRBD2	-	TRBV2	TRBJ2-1	TGTGCCAGCGGGACTAGCGGAGATAAAGACATTTATTACAATGAGCAGTTCTTC	CASGTSGDKDIYYNEQFF
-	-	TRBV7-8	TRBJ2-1	TGTGCCAGCAGCTTAATGCGTCCTGAGCAGTTCTTC	CASSLMRPEQFF
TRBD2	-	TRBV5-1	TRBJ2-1	TGCGCCAGCAGCTCGACTCGGGAGGGTGAGCAGTTCTTC	CASSSTREGEQFF
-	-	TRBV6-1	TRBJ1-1	TGTGCCAGCAGTGACCAAAGGACAGTTGAAGCTTTCTTT	CASSDQRTVEAFF
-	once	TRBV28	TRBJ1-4	TGTGCCAGCAGTTTTGGACGGGGGAATGAAAAACTGTTTTTT	CASSFGRGNEKLFF
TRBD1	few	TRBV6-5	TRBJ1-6	TGTGCCAGCACCGGAAGGACAGGGTACGAATCACCCCTCCACTTT	CASTGRTGYESPLHF
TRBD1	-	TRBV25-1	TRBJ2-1	TGTGCCAGCGGGAGTCGGGACAGGGGAAGCAATGAGCAGTTCTTC	CASGSRDRGSNEQFF
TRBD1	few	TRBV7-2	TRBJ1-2	TGTGCCAGCAGCTTAGACCGGACAGGGAACGCGTTCTATGGCTACACCTTC	CASSLDRTGNAFYGYTF
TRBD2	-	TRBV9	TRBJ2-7	TGTGCCAGCAGCCCTCTCGGGACTAGCGACTACGAGCAGTACTTC	CASSPLGTSDYEQYF
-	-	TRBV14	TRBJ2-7	TGTGCCAGCAGCCGCCCCGCGTTTCCCTCCGAGCAGTACTTC	CASSRPAFPSEQYF
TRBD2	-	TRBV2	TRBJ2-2	TGTGCCAGCAGTGGGGGTCGGGAGGCCGGGGAGCTGTTTTTT	CASSGGREAGELFF
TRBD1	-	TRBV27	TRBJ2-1	TGTGCCAGCAGTTGGGGGACAGGGCCTAATGAGCAGTTCTTC	CASSWGTGPNEQFF
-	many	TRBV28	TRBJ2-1	TGTGCCAGCAGTTTGGGCCAGCAGCACAATGAGCAGTTCTTC	CASSLGQQHNEQFF
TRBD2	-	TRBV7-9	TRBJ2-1	TGTGCCAGCAGCCCCTTAGCGGGGCAGGGCGTTGAGCAGTTCTTC	CASSPLAGQGVEQFF
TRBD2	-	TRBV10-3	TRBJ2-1	TGTGCCATCAGTGAGTCGGGGACTAGCGGGAGGGGTGAGCAGTTCTTC	CAISESGTSGRGEQFF
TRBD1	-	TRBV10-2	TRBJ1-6	TGCGCCAGCAGCCTAGGACAGGAATATAATTCACCCCTCCACTTT	CASSLGQEYNSPLHF
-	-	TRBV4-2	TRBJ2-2	TGTGCCAGCAGCCAAGACGGGAGCGCACCCGGGGAGCTGTTTTTT	CASSQDGSAPGELFF
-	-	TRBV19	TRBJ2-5	TGTGCCAGTAGTCTAAATGTGGTGTCCCAAGAGACCCAGTACTTC	CASSLNVVSQETQYF
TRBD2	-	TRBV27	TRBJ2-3	TGTGCCAGCAGTCTAGCCGGGACTAGCGGAAGCACAGATACGCAGTATTTT	CASSLAGTSGSTDTQYF
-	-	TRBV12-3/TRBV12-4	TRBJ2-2	TGTGCCAGCAGCCCTGGACGGGGCGGGGAGCTGTTTTTT	CASSPGRGGELFF
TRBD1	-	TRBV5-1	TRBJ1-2	TGCGCCAGCAGTAAGGGACAGGGGGTAGGAATTAGCGGCTACACCTTC	CASSKGQGVGISGYTF
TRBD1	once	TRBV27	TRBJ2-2	TGTGCCAGCCAGGACAGGGCCTGGCAGGGGAACACCGGGGAGCTGTTTTTT	CASQDRAWQGNTGELFF
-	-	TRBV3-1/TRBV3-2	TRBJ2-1	TGTGCCAGCAGCCAAGACCGACACCCCCCCCGTGAAGGTTCCTACAATGAGCAGTTCTTC	CASSQDRHPPREGSYNEQFF
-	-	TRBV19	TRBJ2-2	TGTGCCAGTAGTATGGAGGGGTATGGTGGGGAGCTGTTTTTT	CASSMEGYGGELFF
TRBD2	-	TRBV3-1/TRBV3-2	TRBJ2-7	TGTGCCAGCAGCCGCGAACAGGCGTTGGGACTAGCGGGAAGTGGCGAGCAGTACTTC	CASSREQALGLAGSGEQYF
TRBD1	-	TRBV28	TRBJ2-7	TGTGCCAGCAGCCCCCCTCCGGGACAGTATCACCCTATGTTGTACTTC	CASSPPPGQYHPMLYF
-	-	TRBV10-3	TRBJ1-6	TGTGCCATCAGTGTTCGGACGGGGGGGTCACCCCTCCACTTT	CAISVRTGGSPLHF
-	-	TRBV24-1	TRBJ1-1	TGTGCCACCAGTGATTCCCGCCTTGACAGTGAAGCTTTCTTT	CATSDSRLDSEAFF
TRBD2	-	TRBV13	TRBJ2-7	TGTGCCAGCAGCCATTTTACCAGCGGGAGGGCCGGCGAGCAGTACTTC	CASSHFTSGRAGEQYF
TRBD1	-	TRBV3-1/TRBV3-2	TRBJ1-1	TGTGCCAGCAGCCCCTCCGGACAGGGTAAAGCTTTCTTT	CASSPSGQGKAFF
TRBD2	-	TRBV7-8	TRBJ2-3	TGTGCCAGCAGCTTAGGGACTAGCGCAGATACGCAGTATTTT	CASSLGTSADTQYF
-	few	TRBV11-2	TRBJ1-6	TGTGCCAGCAGCTTAGGACTCCCGGGGTTGAATTCACCCCTCCACTTT	CASSLGLPGLNSPLHF
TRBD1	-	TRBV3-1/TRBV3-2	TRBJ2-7	TGTGCCAGCAGCCAAGTACAGGGGGCAGTCGAGCAGTACTTC	CASSQVQGAVEQYF
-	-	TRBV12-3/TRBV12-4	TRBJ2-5	TGTGCCAGCACGGCCGGGGCGGGGGAGACCCAGTACTTC	CASTAGAGETQYF
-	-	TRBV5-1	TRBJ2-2	TGCGCCAGCAGCCCCGAGAAAGCTACCGTTATGTTGCAGGGGATCCGTCCCGGGGAGCTGTTTTTT	CASSPEKATVMLQGIRPGELFF
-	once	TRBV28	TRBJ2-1	TGTGCCAGCAGTCATGACACCTACAATGAGCAGTTCTTC	CASSHDTYNEQFF
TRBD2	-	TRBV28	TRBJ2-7	TGTGCCAGCAGTGGATTAGCGGGCCTCTACGAGCAGTACTTC	CASSGLAGLYEQYF
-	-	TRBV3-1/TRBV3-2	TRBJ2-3	TGTGCCAGCAGACTAGTTGCAGCGGGCGATACGCAGTATTTT	CASRLVAAGDTQYF
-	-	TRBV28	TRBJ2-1	TGTGCCAGCAGTTTCGGGACTTCTCAGCAGTTCTTC	CASSFGTSQQFF
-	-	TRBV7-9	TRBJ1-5	TGTGCCAGCAGCCCAGGAGGAAATCAGCCCCAGCATTTT	CASSPGGNQPQHF
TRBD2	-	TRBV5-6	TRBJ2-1	TGTGCCAGCAGCCCGGGGGGAGGTTTACTAGGTAGGCAGTTCTTC	CASSPGGGLLGRQFF
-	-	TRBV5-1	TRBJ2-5	TGCGCCAGCCACGGGGGTCTGGTGAGAGAGACCCAGTACTTC	CASHGGLVRETQYF
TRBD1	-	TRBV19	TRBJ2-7	TGTGCCAGTAGTATGGGACAGGGTGGAGAGCAGTACTTC	CASSMGQGGEQYF
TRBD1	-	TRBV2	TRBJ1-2	TGTGCCAGCAGCTCGACAGGGGCTGTCGGCTACACCTTC	CASSSTGAVGYTF
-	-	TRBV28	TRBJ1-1	TGTGCCAGCAGCCAACCTGTACATAACACTGAAGCTTTCTTT	CASSQPVHNTEAFF
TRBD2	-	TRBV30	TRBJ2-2	TGTGCCTGGAGTTCCCTAGCGGGGAACACCGGGGAGCTGTTTTTT	CAWSSLAGNTGELFF
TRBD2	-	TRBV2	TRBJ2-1	TGTGCCAGCGGCGGAGGGACTAGCCCATACAATGAGCAGTTCTTC	CASGGGTSPYNEQFF
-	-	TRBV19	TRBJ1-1	TGTGCCAGTAGTATTAAGGGGATGAACACTGAAGCTTTCTTT	CASSIKGMNTEAFF
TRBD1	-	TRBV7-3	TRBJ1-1	TGTGCCAGCAGCTCAGACAGGGACACTGAAGCTTTCTTT	CASSSDRDTEAFF